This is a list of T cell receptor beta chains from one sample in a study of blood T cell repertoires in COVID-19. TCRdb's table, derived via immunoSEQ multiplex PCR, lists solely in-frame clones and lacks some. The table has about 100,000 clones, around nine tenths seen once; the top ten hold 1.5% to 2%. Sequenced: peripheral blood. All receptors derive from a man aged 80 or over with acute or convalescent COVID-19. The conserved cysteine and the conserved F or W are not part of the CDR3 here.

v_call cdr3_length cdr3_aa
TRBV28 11 ASAGATNEKLF
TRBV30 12 AWRGTGYNEKLF
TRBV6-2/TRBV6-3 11 ASSLAGGFEAF
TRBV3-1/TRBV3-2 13 ASSQGSGATGELF
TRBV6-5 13 ASSSAGTGPYGYT
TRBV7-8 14 ASSKAGTGGFQPQH
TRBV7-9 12 ASSLEAGPYGYT
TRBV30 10 AWSTVSGELF
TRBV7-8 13 ASSLLAGMIYEQY
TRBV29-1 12 SVELAGGPDTQY
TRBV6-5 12 ASRGLAGDNEQF
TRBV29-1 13 SVVGASDSSYEQY
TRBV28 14 ASSQDRATSTDTQY
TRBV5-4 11 ASSSRANYGYT
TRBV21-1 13 ASSKAWAATYEQY
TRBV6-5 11 ASSYESGNTIY